Presented here are 32 T cell receptor beta chains from one specimen sequenced in a study of T cell repertoires in cytomegalovirus infection. Using its own MiXCR run on the reads, TCRdb lists one record per CDR3 protein. The table has fewer than 950,000 distinct CDR3 sequences, around a third seen once; the top ten hold around 12%. These receptors have no known antigen. Here the sequenced sample was cultured CD8+ T cells from PBMCs, taken from culture after CMV antigen stimulation. The source is a human donor in good health (CMV status not recorded). Some clones in this sample may be carry-over from other donors' samples.

This clonotype came up a few times. The chain couples TRBV7-2 to TRBJ1-1; D possibly corresponds to TRBD1 (5 bases). The CDR3 totals 19 residues. Trimming cost V 4 bases and J 6 bases, with 30 bases left between them. CDR1 is SGHTA and CDR2 is FQGNSA in the germline V gene. CDR3 in DNA: TGTGCCAGCAGCTCGCAGAGACCCCGTGACATAGTTTGGGGCGCTGAAGCTTTCTTT. Translated: CASSSQRPRDIVWGAEAFF.

This clonotype showed up just a few times. The chain joins TRBV19 to TRBJ1-3; 7 positions agree with TRBD1. The trim removed 5 bases at V and 0 bases at J, leaving 13 bases unmatched. Germline loops: CDR1 LNHDA, CDR2 SQIVND (reference sequence). This CDR3 is built from 18 residues. The CDR3 bases are TGTGCCAGTAGTGCAAGGGGCCGGGACAGCTCCTCTGGAAACACCATATATTTT. It specifies CASSARGRDSSSGNTIYF.

This clonotype was counted at least ten times. The chain recombines TRBV7-6 with TRBJ1-1, with 7 bases identical to TRBD1. This CDR3 contains 17 residues. In germline, CDR1 is SGHVS, CDR2 FNYEAQ. Trimming took 0 bases from V and 0 from J; bases not matched to a gene: 7. The CDR3 is CASSLALGGGMNTEAFF. CDR3 in DNA: TGTGCCAGCAGCTTAGCGCTAGGGGGCGGGATGAACACTGAAGCTTTCTTT. The full variable domain, its missing parts supplied by reference TRBV7-6 and TRBJ1-1, is GAGVSQSPRYKVTKRGQDVALRCDPISGHVSLYWYRQALGQGPEFLTYFNYEAQQDKSGLPNDRFSAERPEGSISTLTIQRTEQRDSAMYRCASSLALGGGMNTEAFFGQGTRLTVV.

This clonotype was picked up a small number of times. V is TRBV7-9 and J is TRBJ2-3, with 7 positions matching TRBD2. CDR1 is SEHNR, CDR2 FQNEAQ, per germline (reference sequence). The CDR3 totals 16 residues. Germline trimming cut 3 bases from V and 3 bases from J; bases unmatched to any gene: 9. CDR3 nucleotides: TGTGCCAGCAGCTTGCCCTTATCGGGGGGTACAGATACGCAGTATTTT. Amino acids: CASSLPLSGGTDTQYF.

This rearrangement joins TRBV7-2 to TRBJ1-1; maybe TRBD1 (6 bases). V lost 6 bases and J 3 bases, leaving 23 bases between the germline ends. Germline V gene sequence: CDR1 SGHTA, CDR2 FQGNSA. The CDR3 runs 17 residues. CDR3 in DNA: TGTGCCAGCAGTTTCACGGGTTCGGGGGCGGTAGACACTGAAGCTTTCTTT. The encoded protein is CASSFTGSGAVDTEAFF. The entire variable domain, with the rest obtained from reference TRBV7-2 and TRBJ1-1, is as follows: GAGVSQSPSNKVTEKGKDVELRCDPISGHTALYWYRQSLGQGLEFLIYFQGNSAPDKSGLPSDRFSAERTGGSVSTLTIQRTQQEDSAVYLCASSFTGSGAVDTEAFFGQGTRLTVV.

This clonotype has just a few counts. The gene calls are TRBV2 and TRBJ2-2, with a tentative D call TRBD2 (6 bases). CDR1 and CDR2 (germline): SNHLY, FYNNEI. Trimming removed 2 bases from V and 7 bases from J, with 14 bases in between. The CDR3 runs 15 residues. The CDR3 loop is CASSEYRGWNGELFF. The CDR3, as DNA: TGTGCCAGCAGTGAATACCGGGGGTGGAACGGGGAGCTGTTTTTT.

This clonotype was found many times. The chain uses TRBV6-2 or TRBV6-3 and TRBJ2-3, with TRBD2 matching over 12 bases. The V and J ends lost 2 bases and 2 bases, in that order; junction bases with no gene match: 8. The CDR3 is made up of 18 amino acids. CDR1 is MNHEY and CDR2 is SVGEGT in the germline V gene. In DNA, the CDR3 is TGTGCCAGCAGTTACCCTCGGGGACTAGCGGGTTTCACAGATACGCAGTATTTT. Translating it yields CASSYPRGLAGFTDTQYF.

V gene TRBV4-1 combines with J gene TRBJ2-2, with a possible D match to TRBD2 (6 bases). Deletions cut 0 bases from V and 7 bases from J, with 18 bases between. Germline V gene lookup returns CDR1 MGHRA and CDR2 YSYEKL. CDR3 size: 17 residues. The CDR3 is CASSQDPGDFGIGELFF. CDR3 sequence (DNA): TGCGCCAGCAGCCAAGATCCCGGGGACTTCGGCATCGGGGAGCTGTTTTTT.

This clonotype occurred many times. The chain is built from TRBV12-3 or TRBV12-4 and TRBJ1-6; D gene ambiguous. The length of the CDR3 is 15 residues. The V gene lost 2 bases and the J gene lost 14 bases, with 19 bases spanning the gap. CDR3 nucleotide sequence: TGTGCCAGCAGTTTATGTCTAAGGCTAAGGGTGACCCTCCACTTT. Protein product: CASSLCLRLRVTLHF.

This clonotype was counted a few times. This rearrangement joins TRBV11-2 to TRBJ2-3; D is uncertain. The V gene lost 6 bases and the J gene lost 0 bases, with 25 bases spanning the gap. The CDR3 consists of 19 residues. Looked up from germline, CDR1 is SGHAT and CDR2 is FQNNGV. The CDR3 spells CASSPNGVFLAASTDTQYF. The CDR3 DNA sequence: TGTGCCAGCAGTCCAAATGGGGTTTTTCTTGCTGCTAGCACAGATACGCAGTATTTT.

In regard to this clonotype: A junction end diverges from the germline sequence, so it may reflect a read error. The J gene is TRBJ2-2, the V gene TRBV4-1, with D perhaps TRBD2 (7 bases). Germline CDR1 is MGHRA and CDR2 is YSYEKL. The CDR3 runs 17 residues. The CDR3: CASSPQGGPAGDGELFF. Here the CDR3 DNA reads TGTGCCAGCAGCCCTCAAGGGGGGCCCGCGGGGGACGGGGAGCTGTTTTTT.

The V gene is TRBV19, the J gene TRBJ2-6; D is possibly TRBD1 (6 bases). The length of the CDR3 is 15 residues. V lost 7 bases to trimming and J lost 1 base, with 11 bases between them. The germline CDR1 and CDR2 sequences are LNHDA and SQIVND (reference sequence). CDR3 DNA: TGTGCCAGTAACCCGCAGGGGTCTGGGGCCAACGTCCTGACTTTC. Translating it yields CASNPQGSGANVLTF.

This clonotype has only a few counts. The rearrangement links TRBV19 to TRBJ1-1, with D maybe TRBD1 (5 bases). Germline loops: CDR1 LNHDA, CDR2 SQIVND (reference sequence). The CDR3 is 14 amino acids. Between the trimmed V and J ends, which lost 3 bases and 4 bases, there was a span of 12 bases. The DNA of the CDR3 is TGTGCCAGTAGTATTCAGGGTCGTGGCACTGAAGCTTTCTTT. The encoded protein is CASSIQGRGTEAFF.

The chain carries TRBV19 and TRBJ2-1; unclear D gene. Germline V gives CDR1 LNHDA, CDR2 SQIVND (reference sequence). The CDR3 has 13 amino acids. V was shortened by 5 bases and J by 6 bases, with 11 bases between the two germline ends. The CDR3 coding sequence is TGTGCCAGTAGTGAGGATTCGAGCAATGAGCAGTTCTTC. Translation: CASSEDSSNEQFF.

The chain carries TRBV9 and TRBJ2-5; D call uncertain. The CDR3 contains 13 residues. The germline V and J ends were trimmed by 3 bases and 5 bases, with 11 bases remaining between them. Germline CDR1 SGDLS, CDR2 YYNGEE. CDR3 nucleotides: TGTGCCAGCAGCGATGGTGTGGCGGAGACCCAGTACTTC. This sequence encodes CASSDGVAETQYF.

This clonotype was detected only a few times. The rearrangement links TRBV12-5 to TRBJ1-2, with 8 bases aligning to TRBD1. From germline, CDR1 is LGHNT and CDR2 FRNRAP. This CDR3 comprises 14 residues. J gave up 4 bases and V 5 bases, and 6 bases lay outside the gene matches. CDR3 sequence: CASGIQGASYGYTF. DNA for the CDR3: TGTGCTAGTGGTATCCAGGGGGCTAGCTATGGCTACACCTTC.

This clonotype has ten or more counts. This chain links TRBV4-1 with TRBJ2-1, with TRBD2 identical over 11 bases. Per the germline V gene, CDR1 is MGHRA and CDR2 is YSYEKL. V was pared by 3 bases and J by 10 bases, with 8 bases of the junction left unmatched. The CDR3 has 15 residues. In DNA form, the CDR3 reads TGCGCCAGCAGCCAGGCGGGGACTAGCGGAAAAGAGCAGTTCTTC. Protein sequence: CASSQAGTSGKEQFF.

The rearrangement links TRBV10-3 to TRBJ1-1; no definite D call. The V and J ends lost 0 bases and 3 bases respectively, with 14 bases between them. CDR1 is ENHRY and CDR2 is SYGVKD in the germline V gene. The CDR3 totals 16 residues. The CDR3 protein is CAISESTATKDTEAFF. The CDR3 coding sequence is TGTGCCATCAGTGAGTCGACTGCCACGAAGGACACTGAAGCTTTCTTT.

The chain couples TRBV9 to TRBJ1-2; maybe TRBD1 (5 bases). The germline V gene encodes CDR1 SGDLS and CDR2 YYNGEE. Trimming stripped 3 bases from V and 2 bases from J, with 11 bases between. The CDR3 totals 14 residues. CDR3 in DNA: TGTGCCAGCAGCGCCCGTGAGGGGAACTATGGCTACACCTTC. It translates to CASSAREGNYGYTF.

This chain connects TRBV28 to TRBJ1-5; D unclear. CDR3 size: 15 residues. With 3 bases removed from V and 0 bases from J, the gap between germline ends came to 9 bases. Germline loops: CDR1 MDHEN, CDR2 SYDVKM. CDR3 protein: CASSFPGYSNQPQHF. CDR3 in DNA: TGTGCCAGCAGTTTTCCCGGTTATAGCAATCAGCCCCAGCATTTT.

This clonotype was recorded at least ten times. The rearrangement uses TRBV7-6 and TRBJ2-7; weak D call: TRBD1 (5 bases). The CDR3 spans 14 residues. The germline CDR1 and CDR2 sequences are SGHVS and FNYEAQ. Trimming shortened V by 1 base and J by 3 bases, and 10 bases separated the two germline ends. The DNA of the CDR3 is TGTGCCAGCAGCTTAGGGGGTCAGGGCTACGAGCAGTACTTC. Residues: CASSLGGQGYEQYF.

This chain links TRBV27 with TRBJ2-2, with D hard to call. Germline V CDR1 and CDR2: MNHEY, SMNVEV (reference sequence). This CDR3 comprises 11 residues. Trimming pared 8 bases from V and 7 bases from J, leaving 8 bases between. The CDR3 loop is CASGFGGELFF. The CDR3 DNA is TGTGCCAGCGGGTTCGGCGGGGAGCTGTTTTTT.

This clonotype was observed a few times. This chain connects TRBV4-2 to TRBJ2-1, with 8 bases fitting TRBD2. Germline CDR1 reads LGHNA; CDR2 reads YNFKEQ. The V and J ends lost 4 bases and 0 bases, in that order; junction bases with no gene match: 2. The CDR3 loop spans 15 amino acids. CDR3 loop: CASSRRGDSYNEQFF. Here the CDR3 DNA reads TGTGCCAGCAGCCGGCGGGGGGACTCCTACAATGAGCAGTTCTTC.

This clonotype was seen at least ten times. This chain joins TRBV7-8 and TRBJ1-5; D unclear. The CDR3 extends over 15 amino acids. The germline V gene encodes CDR1 SGHVS and CDR2 FQNEAQ. V lost 5 bases to trimming and J lost 3 bases, with 14 bases between them. In DNA form, the CDR3 reads TGTGCCAGCAGCCCGGATCGGGGTTTCAATCAGCCCCAGCATTTT. Translation: CASSPDRGFNQPQHF.

This clonotype occurred a few times. The V gene is TRBV6-6, the J gene TRBJ1-2; D unclear. Trimming shortened V by 6 bases and J by 3 bases, and 14 bases separated the two germline ends. CDR1 and CDR2 (germline): MNHNY, SVGAGI (reference sequence). The CDR3 totals 14 residues. CDR3: CASRGGARHYGYTF. In DNA, the CDR3 is TGTGCCAGCAGGGGCGGAGCCCGCCACTATGGCTACACCTTC.

This chain connects TRBV7-9 to TRBJ1-1; D is unresolved. The CDR3 runs to 12 residues. Trimming stripped 3 bases from V and 5 bases from J, with 7 bases between. Germline lookup yields CDR1 SEHNR and CDR2 FQNEAQ (reference sequence). The CDR3 DNA follows: TGTGCCAGCAGCTTTGAGGCTACTGAAGCTTTCTTT. Encoded protein: CASSFEATEAFF.

J is TRBJ1-2 and V is TRBV11-2; 7 bases are a match to TRBD1. The CDR3 runs 15 residues. With V trimmed by 1 base and J by 4 bases, 6 bases remained unmatched. Germline V gene sequence: CDR1 SGHAT, CDR2 FQNNGV. CDR3 sequence: CASSLGQGVIYGYTF. The CDR3 nucleotides are TGTGCCAGCAGCTTAGGACAGGGAGTCATCTATGGCTACACCTTC.

This chain uses TRBV28 with TRBJ2-3; D is uncertain. Germline values: CDR1 MDHEN, CDR2 SYDVKM. The CDR3 is made up of 16 amino acids. V was clipped by 7 bases and J by 3 bases, with 20 bases between them. The CDR3 loop reads CASTSGSEYGTDTQYF. In DNA form, the CDR3 reads TGTGCCAGCACCTCCGGATCCGAGTATGGGACAGATACGCAGTATTTT.

The genes are TRBV19 and TRBJ1-6; D gene uncertain. The CDR3 totals 15 residues. Germline assignment: CDR1 LNHDA and CDR2 SQIVND (reference sequence). V was clipped by 7 bases and J by 0 bases, with 10 bases between them. For the CDR3, the DNA is TGTGCCAGTATTACGGCTAGCTCCTATAATTCACCCCTCCACTTT. It translates to CASITASSYNSPLHF.

This clonotype has a count of ten or more. The chain links TRBV6-5 to TRBJ2-3; a possible D gene is TRBD1 (6 bases). The CDR3 sequence is 15 residues long. V was shortened by 2 bases and J by 1 base, with 10 bases between the two germline ends. Germline values: CDR1 MNHEY, CDR2 SVGAGI. CDR3: CASSYRDKRTDTQYF. As DNA, the CDR3 is TGTGCCAGCAGTTACCGGGACAAGCGCACAGATACGCAGTATTTT.

The J gene is TRBJ2-2, the V gene TRBV12-5, with 16 positions matching TRBD2. This CDR3 comprises 18 residues. CDR1 is LGHNT, CDR2 FRNRAP, per germline. Trimming at V came to 5 bases and at J to 1 base, leaving 4 bases not matched to a gene. This CDR3 reads CASGIGTSGGVNTGELFF. In DNA form, the CDR3 reads TGTGCTAGTGGTATAGGGACTAGCGGGGGGGTGAACACCGGGGAGCTGTTTTTT. The full variable domain, with the rest looked up from reference TRBV12-5 and TRBJ2-2, is DARVTQTPRHKVTEMGQEVTMRCQPILGHNTVFWYRQTMMQGLELLAYFRNRAPLDDSGMPKDRFSAEMPDATLATLKIQPSEPRDSAVYFCASGIGTSGGVNTGELFFGEGSRLTVL.

This clonotype was seen a handful of times. J is TRBJ1-4 and V is TRBV5-1; D remains ambiguous. Germline V gene lookup returns CDR1 SGHRS and CDR2 YFSETQ. V gave up 2 bases and J gave up 2 bases, with 13 bases separating them. The CDR3 spans 16 residues. The CDR3 region is CASSFLSGSTNEKLFF. The CDR3 coding sequence is TGCGCCAGCAGCTTCTTGTCGGGCAGTACTAATGAAAAACTGTTTTTT.